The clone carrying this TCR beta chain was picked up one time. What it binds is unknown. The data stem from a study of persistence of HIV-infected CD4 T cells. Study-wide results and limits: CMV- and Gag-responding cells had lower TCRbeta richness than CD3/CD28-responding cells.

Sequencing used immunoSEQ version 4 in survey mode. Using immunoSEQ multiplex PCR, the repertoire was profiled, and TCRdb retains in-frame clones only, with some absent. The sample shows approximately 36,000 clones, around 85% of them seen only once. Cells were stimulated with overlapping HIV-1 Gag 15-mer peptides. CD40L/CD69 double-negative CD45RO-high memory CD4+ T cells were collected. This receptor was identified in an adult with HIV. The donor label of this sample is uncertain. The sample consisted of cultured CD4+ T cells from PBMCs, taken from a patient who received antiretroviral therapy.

The CDR3 reads CASSELGPYNEQFF. For the CDR3, the DNA is TGTGCCAGCAGTGAATTGGGGCCCTACAATGAGCAGTTCTTC. The chain recombines TRBV2 with TRBJ2-1; D is possibly TRBD1 (5 bases). The CDR3 is 14 residues long. Per germline, CDR1 SNHLY and CDR2 FYNNEI. V was clipped by 2 bases and J by 2 bases, with 7 bases between them.